The 20 T cell receptor beta chains below come from one sample, sequenced in a study of blood T cell repertoires in COVID-19. Some clones are missing from TCRdb's copy, which holds only in-frame ones; the method was immunoSEQ multiplex PCR. The repertoire holds around 220,000 clones, around 80% seen once, with 20% in the top ten. Sequenced input: peripheral blood. These receptors were taken from a man under 40 with active or convalescent COVID-19.

The chain employs TRBV5-1 and TRBJ2-5, with TRBD2 matching 10 bases. The ends lost 4 bases at V and 4 bases at J; junction bases unmatched: 4. In germline, CDR1 is SGHRS, CDR2 YFSETQ. The CDR3 is made up of 14 amino acids. The CDR3 region has the DNA TGCGCCAGCAGCGCTGGACTAGCGGCAGAGACCCAGTACTTC. Residues: CASSAGLAAETQYF. The entire variable domain, with the rest obtained from reference TRBV5-1 and TRBJ2-5, is as follows: KAGVTQTPRYLIKTRGQQVTLSCSPISGHRSVSWYQQTPGQGLQFLFEYFSETQRNKGNFPGRFSGRQFSNSRSEMNVSTLELGDSALYLCASSAGLAAETQYFGPGTRLLVL.

V is TRBV7-3 and J is TRBJ2-6; TRBD2 aligns across 7 bases. CDR1 is SGHTA, CDR2 FQGTGA, per germline. The length of the CDR3 is 18 residues. The J segment lost 0 bases and the V segment lost 5 bases, leaving 10 bases of the junction unmatched. The CDR3 protein is CASSTSGGGLSGANVLTF. The CDR3 region has the DNA TGTGCCAGCAGCACGTCGGGGGGAGGACTCTCTGGGGCCAACGTCCTGACTTTC.

This sequence joins TRBV18 and TRBJ1-5; TRBD1 matches 8 bases. CDR3 length: 13 amino acids. Germline CDR1 and CDR2: KGHSH and LQKENI. The J segment lost 5 bases and the V segment lost 5 bases, leaving 2 bases of the junction unmatched. This CDR3 is CASSEGQDQPQHF. Written as DNA, the CDR3 is TGTGCCAGCTCAGAGGGACAGGATCAGCCCCAGCATTTT.

The V call is TRBV4-1, the J call TRBJ1-5; tentative D call: TRBD1 (6 bases). Germline-derived CDR1 and CDR2 are MGHRA and YSYEKL. Trimming took 4 bases from V and 6 from J, leaving 13 bases between them. The CDR3 has 14 amino acids. Here the CDR3 DNA reads TGCGCCAGCAGCCCTTTGGGGGGGGCTCAGCCCCAGCATTTT. It is translated as CASSPLGGAQPQHF.

This chain links TRBV6-5 with TRBJ2-1; a weak D match, TRBD1 (5 bases). Germline loops: CDR1 MNHEY, CDR2 SVGAGI. The germline V and J ends were trimmed by 0 bases and 8 bases, with 5 bases remaining between them. This CDR3 has 12 amino acids. The CDR3 protein is CASSYSGHEQFF. DNA for the CDR3: TGTGCCAGCAGTTACTCGGGGCATGAGCAGTTCTTC.

The rearrangement uses TRBV13 and TRBJ2-2, with 10 bases aligning to TRBD2. The CDR3 contains 17 residues. Germline CDR1 is PRHDT and CDR2 is FYEKMQ (reference sequence). J gave up 4 bases and V 0 bases, and 5 bases lay outside the gene matches. In DNA form, the CDR3 reads TGTGCCAGCAGCTTAGGGAACCGACTAGCGGGCACCGGGGAGCTGTTTTTT. Translated, it gives CASSLGNRLAGTGELFF.

The chain uses TRBV29-1 and TRBJ2-1; D is undetermined. CDR3 size: 11 residues. V was pared by 4 bases and J by 8 bases, with 9 bases between. In germline, CDR1 is SQVTM, CDR2 ANQGSEA. The CDR3 coding sequence is TGCAGCGTTGCTGAGGTAGATGAGCAGTTCTTC. Encoded protein: CSVAEVDEQFF.

The chain carries TRBV5-1 and TRBJ2-1; 7 bases align to TRBD2. V lost 0 bases, J lost 8 bases, and 8 bases stayed unmatched. The CDR3 is 15 amino acids. Germline loops: CDR1 SGHRS, CDR2 YFSETQ. The CDR3 region is CASSLALATSHEQFF. CDR3 DNA: TGCGCCAGCAGCTTGGCACTAGCGACCAGTCATGAGCAGTTCTTC.

This clone was seen once. The chain combines TRBV11-2 with TRBJ2-1, with D perhaps matching TRBD1 (5 bases). Germline-derived CDR1 and CDR2 are SGHAT and FQNNGV. This CDR3 spans 12 amino acids. Trimming removed 2 bases at V and 7 bases at J, with 6 bases between. The CDR3 coding sequence is TGTGCCAGCAGCTTACAGGGTAATGAGCAGTTCTTC. Its translation: CASSLQGNEQFF.

The rearrangement links TRBV6-5 to TRBJ1-2; 10 bases fit TRBD1. The V gene end was trimmed by 2 bases and the J gene end by 7 bases; junction bases not matched to a gene: 10. CDR3 size: 16 residues. Germline V gives CDR1 MNHEY, CDR2 SVGAGI. The CDR3 nucleotides are TGTGCCAGCAGTTACGGAACCGGGACAGGGGAAGGTGGCTACACCTTC. It encodes CASSYGTGTGEGGYTF.

The rearrangement links TRBV5-1 to TRBJ2-7, with 9 positions matching TRBD1. This CDR3 is built from 15 residues. Losses at the gene ends were 5 bases for V and 3 bases for J; bases not matched to a gene: 9. The germline CDR1 and CDR2 sequences are SGHRS and YFSETQ. CDR3 sequence reads: CASSPGDRAYYEQYF. The CDR3 bases are TGCGCCAGCAGTCCCGGGGACAGGGCGTACTACGAGCAGTACTTC.

This clone was recorded only once. This chain links TRBV27 with TRBJ2-1, with a possible D match to TRBD2 (5 bases). V was trimmed by 5 bases and J by 3 bases, leaving 17 bases between them. The CDR3 consists of 16 residues. Per germline, CDR1 MNHEY and CDR2 SMNVEV (reference sequence). CDR3 amino acids: CASSPWGDLDYNEQFF. The CDR3, as DNA: TGTGCCAGCAGTCCTTGGGGAGACCTGGACTACAATGAGCAGTTCTTC.

The J gene is TRBJ2-3, the V gene TRBV7-3; TRBD1 matches 8 bases. Germline loops: CDR1 SGHTA, CDR2 FQGTGA. The CDR3 runs 15 residues. V shed 4 bases, J shed 0 bases, and the junction held 3 bases outside the gene matches. CDR3 in amino acids: CASSSRTGSTDTQYF. The CDR3 nucleotides read TGTGCCAGCAGCTCCAGGACAGGGAGCACAGATACGCAGTATTTT.

V is TRBV24-1 and J is TRBJ2-1, with 15 bases matching TRBD2. Per germline, CDR1 KGHDR and CDR2 SFDVKD. The CDR3 sequence is 20 residues long. The V gene end was trimmed by 5 bases and the J gene end by 1 base; junction bases not matched to a gene: 11. CDR3 loop: CATSGVRGLAGGRSYNEQFF. The CDR3 coding sequence is TGTGCCACCAGTGGGGTACGAGGACTAGCGGGGGGGCGATCCTACAATGAGCAGTTCTTC.

Details on this clone: One junction end disagrees with the germline gene, perhaps due to a read error. This same CDR3 is encoded by further DNA sequences in the sample. The gene calls are TRBV18 and TRBJ2-7; tentatively, D is TRBD1 (6 bases). This CDR3 is 14 amino acids long. CDR1 is KGHSH and CDR2 is LQKENI in the germline V gene. CDR3 nucleotide sequence: TGTGCTAGCTCACAACAGGGAATGCTTGCCGAGCAGTACTTC. It encodes CASSQQGMLAEQYF.

This chain links TRBV30 with TRBJ1-1; D is uncertain. The V end lost 3 bases, the J end lost 7 bases, and 9 bases lay between the germline ends. CDR3 length: 11 amino acids. CDR1 and CDR2 (germline): GTSNPN, SVGIG (reference sequence). CDR3 nucleotides: TGTGCCTGGAGCGAGAGGATTGAAGCTTTCTTT. Translation gives CAWSERIEAFF.

This clone was counted a single time. This chain uses TRBV24-1 with TRBJ2-5; 8 bases fit TRBD2. Germline V gives CDR1 KGHDR, CDR2 SFDVKD. The length of the CDR3 is 14 residues. The ends lost 4 bases at V and 6 bases at J; junction bases unmatched: 6. This CDR3 reads CATSDPGLVQTQYF. CDR3 nucleotides: TGTGCCACCAGTGACCCGGGACTAGTTCAGACCCAGTACTTC.

The chain employs TRBV28 and TRBJ2-1, with TRBD2 matching 10 bases. The CDR3 has 16 amino acids. Germline V gene sequence: CDR1 MDHEN, CDR2 SYDVKM. V lost 5 bases to trimming and J lost 8 bases; unmatched junction nucleotides: 12. In DNA form, the CDR3 reads TGTGCCAGCAGTCTACTAAGCGGGGGGGCCGGTGATGAGCAGTTCTTC. This gives the protein CASSLLSGGAGDEQFF.

This chain joins TRBV27 and TRBJ1-2; D might be TRBD1 (5 bases). This CDR3 has 15 residues. V dropped 3 bases and J dropped 0 bases, with 11 bases sitting between them. Germline-derived CDR1 and CDR2 are MNHEY and SMNVEV (reference sequence). CDR3 DNA sequence: TGTGCCAGCAGTTTTCGTACAGGCCCTAACTATGGCTACACCTTC. Translated, it gives CASSFRTGPNYGYTF.

The rearrangement links TRBV5-1 to TRBJ2-2, with TRBD1 identical over 8 bases. Trimming removed 4 bases from V and 3 bases from J; junction bases left unmatched: 11. CDR1 SGHRS and CDR2 YFSETQ come from the germline V gene. CDR3 size: 17 residues. The CDR3 protein is CASSQGQGEGYTGELFF. In DNA form, the CDR3 reads TGCGCCAGCAGCCAAGGACAGGGCGAGGGGTACACCGGGGAGCTGTTTTTT.